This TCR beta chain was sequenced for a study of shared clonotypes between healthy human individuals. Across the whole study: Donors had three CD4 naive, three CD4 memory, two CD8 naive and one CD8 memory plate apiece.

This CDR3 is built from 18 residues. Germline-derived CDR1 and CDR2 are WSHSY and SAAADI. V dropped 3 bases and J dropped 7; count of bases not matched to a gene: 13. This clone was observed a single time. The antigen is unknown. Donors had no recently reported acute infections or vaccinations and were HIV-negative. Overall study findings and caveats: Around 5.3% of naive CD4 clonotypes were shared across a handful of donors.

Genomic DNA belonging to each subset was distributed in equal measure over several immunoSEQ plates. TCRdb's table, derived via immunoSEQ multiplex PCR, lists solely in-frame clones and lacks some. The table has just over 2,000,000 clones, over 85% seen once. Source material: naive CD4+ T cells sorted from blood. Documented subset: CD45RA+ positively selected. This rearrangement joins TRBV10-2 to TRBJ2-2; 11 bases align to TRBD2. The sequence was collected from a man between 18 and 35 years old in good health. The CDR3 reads CASSEEGTSGGFGGELFF. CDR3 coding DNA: TGCGCCAGCAGTGAAGAGGGAACTAGCGGGGGTTTCGGCGGGGAGCTGTTTTTT.